The clone carrying this TCR beta chain turned up a few times. TCRdb ran MiXCR on the RT-PCR reads and lists one entry per CDR3 protein. This sample has 650,000 to 800,000 distinct CDR3 sequences, with approximately 15% found just once. V was pared by 6 bases and J by 2 bases, with 10 bases of the junction left unmatched. This CDR3 has 14 residues. CDR1 is DFQATT and CDR2 is SNEGSKA in the germline V gene (reference sequence). This receptor was obtained from a female donor in good health, serving as a healthy control. The gene calls are TRBV20-1 and TRBJ2-7, with 7 bases identical to TRBD2. The sample was memory CD4+ T cells from blood. This CDR3 is CSASYQRGTYEQYF. The DNA of the CDR3 is TGCAGTGCCTCCTACCAGCGGGGTACCTACGAGCAGTACTTC.